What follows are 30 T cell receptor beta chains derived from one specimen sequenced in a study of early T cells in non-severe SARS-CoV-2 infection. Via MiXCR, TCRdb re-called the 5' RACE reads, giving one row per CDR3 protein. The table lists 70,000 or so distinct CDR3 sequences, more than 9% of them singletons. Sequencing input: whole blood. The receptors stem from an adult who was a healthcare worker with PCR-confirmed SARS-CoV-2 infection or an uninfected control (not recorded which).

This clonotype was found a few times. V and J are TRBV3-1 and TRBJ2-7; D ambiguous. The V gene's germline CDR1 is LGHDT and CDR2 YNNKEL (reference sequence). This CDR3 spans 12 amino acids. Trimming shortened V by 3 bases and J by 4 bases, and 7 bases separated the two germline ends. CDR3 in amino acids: CASSHMAYEQYF. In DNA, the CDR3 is TGTGCCAGCAGCCATATGGCATACGAGCAGTACTTC.

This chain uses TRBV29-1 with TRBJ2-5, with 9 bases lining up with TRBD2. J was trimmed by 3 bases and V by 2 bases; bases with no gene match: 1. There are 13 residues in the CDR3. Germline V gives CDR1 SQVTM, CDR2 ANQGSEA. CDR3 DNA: TGCAGCGTTGAAAGACTAGCGGAAGAGACCCAGTACTTC. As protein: CSVERLAEETQYF.

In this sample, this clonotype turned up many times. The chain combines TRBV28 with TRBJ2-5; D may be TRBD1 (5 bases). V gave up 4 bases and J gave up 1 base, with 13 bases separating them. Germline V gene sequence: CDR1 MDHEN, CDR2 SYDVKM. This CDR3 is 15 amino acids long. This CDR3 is CASSYGADLQETQYF. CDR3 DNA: TGTGCCAGCAGTTATGGGGCAGACCTCCAAGAGACCCAGTACTTC.

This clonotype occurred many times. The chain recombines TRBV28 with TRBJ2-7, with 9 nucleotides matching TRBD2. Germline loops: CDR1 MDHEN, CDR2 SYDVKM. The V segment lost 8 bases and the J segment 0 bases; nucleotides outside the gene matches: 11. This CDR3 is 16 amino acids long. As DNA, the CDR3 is TGTGCCAGCCCCCCACTAGCGGGCCCGTGCTCCTACGAGCAGTACTTC. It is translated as CASPPLAGPCSYEQYF.

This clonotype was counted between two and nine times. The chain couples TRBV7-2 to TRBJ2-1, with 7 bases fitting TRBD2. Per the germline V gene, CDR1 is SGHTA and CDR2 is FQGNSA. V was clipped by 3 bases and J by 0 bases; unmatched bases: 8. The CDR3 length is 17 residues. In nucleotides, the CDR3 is TGTGCCAGCAGCTTTGTTCGTAGCGGGCGCTCCTACAATGAGCAGTTCTTC. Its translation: CASSFVRSGRSYNEQFF.

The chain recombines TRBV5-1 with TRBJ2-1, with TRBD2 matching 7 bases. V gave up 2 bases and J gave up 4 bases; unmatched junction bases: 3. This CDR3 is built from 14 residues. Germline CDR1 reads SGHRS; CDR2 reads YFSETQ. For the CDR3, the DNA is TGCGCCAGCAGCTTACTAGCGTGGTACAATGAGCAGTTCTTC. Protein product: CASSLLAWYNEQFF.

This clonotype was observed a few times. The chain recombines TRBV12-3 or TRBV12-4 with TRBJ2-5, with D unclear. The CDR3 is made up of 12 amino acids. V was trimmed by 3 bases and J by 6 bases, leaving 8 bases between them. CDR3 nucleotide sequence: TGTGCCAGCAGTTTTCTGGGGAAGACCCAGTACTTC. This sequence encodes CASSFLGKTQYF.

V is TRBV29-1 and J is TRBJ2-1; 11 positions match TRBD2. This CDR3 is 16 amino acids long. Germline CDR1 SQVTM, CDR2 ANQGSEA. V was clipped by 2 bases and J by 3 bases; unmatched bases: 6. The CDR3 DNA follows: TGCAGCGTTGAAAGCCTAGCGGGAGGAAACTACAATGAGCAGTTCTTC. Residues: CSVESLAGGNYNEQFF.

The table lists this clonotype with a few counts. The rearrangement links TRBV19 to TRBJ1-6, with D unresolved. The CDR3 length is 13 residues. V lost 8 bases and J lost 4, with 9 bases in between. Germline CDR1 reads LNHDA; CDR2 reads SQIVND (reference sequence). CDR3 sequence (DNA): TGTGCCAGTCATAACCGTTATAATTCACCCCTCCACTTT. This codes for CASHNRYNSPLHF.

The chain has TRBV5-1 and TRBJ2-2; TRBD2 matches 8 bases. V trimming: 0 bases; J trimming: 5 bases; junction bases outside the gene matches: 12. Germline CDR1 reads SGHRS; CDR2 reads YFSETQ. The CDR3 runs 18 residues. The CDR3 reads CASSLGQGGLARTGELFF. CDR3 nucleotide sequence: TGCGCCAGCAGCTTGGGGCAGGGAGGACTAGCACGAACCGGGGAGCTGTTTTTT.

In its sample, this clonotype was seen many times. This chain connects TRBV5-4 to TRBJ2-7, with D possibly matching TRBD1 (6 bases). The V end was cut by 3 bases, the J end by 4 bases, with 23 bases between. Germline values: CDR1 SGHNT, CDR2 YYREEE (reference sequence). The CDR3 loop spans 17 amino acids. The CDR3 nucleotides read TGTGCCAGCAGCTCGGACAGAGAGAATCGTTACCGGTACGAGCAGTACTTC. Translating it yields CASSSDRENRYRYEQYF.

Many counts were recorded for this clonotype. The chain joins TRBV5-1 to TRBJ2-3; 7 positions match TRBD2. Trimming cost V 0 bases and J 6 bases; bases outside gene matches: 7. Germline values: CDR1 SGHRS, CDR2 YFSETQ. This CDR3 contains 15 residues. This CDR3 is CASSLAGGLVDTQYF. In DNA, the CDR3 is TGCGCCAGCAGCTTGGCGGGGGGTCTGGTGGATACGCAGTATTTT.

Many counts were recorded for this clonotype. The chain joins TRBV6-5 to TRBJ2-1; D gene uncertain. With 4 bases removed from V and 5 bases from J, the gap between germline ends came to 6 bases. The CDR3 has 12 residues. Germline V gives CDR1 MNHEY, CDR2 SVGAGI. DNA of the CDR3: TGTGCCAGCAGTTCGACCGACAATGAGCAGTTCTTC. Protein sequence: CASSSTDNEQFF.

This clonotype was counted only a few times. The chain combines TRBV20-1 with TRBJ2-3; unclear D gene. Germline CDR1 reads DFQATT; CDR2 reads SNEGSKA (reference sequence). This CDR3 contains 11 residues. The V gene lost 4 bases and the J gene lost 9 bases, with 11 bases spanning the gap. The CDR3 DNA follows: TGCAGTGCTACGCTGAGAGGCACGCAGTATTTT. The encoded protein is CSATLRGTQYF.

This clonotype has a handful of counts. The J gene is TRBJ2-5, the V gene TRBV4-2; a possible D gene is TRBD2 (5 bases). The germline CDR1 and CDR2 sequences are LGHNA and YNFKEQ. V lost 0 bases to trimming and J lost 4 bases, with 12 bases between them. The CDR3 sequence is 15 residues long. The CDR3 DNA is TGTGCCAGCAGCCAAGATATCCTAGCTCGAGAGACCCAGTACTTC. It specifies CASSQDILARETQYF.

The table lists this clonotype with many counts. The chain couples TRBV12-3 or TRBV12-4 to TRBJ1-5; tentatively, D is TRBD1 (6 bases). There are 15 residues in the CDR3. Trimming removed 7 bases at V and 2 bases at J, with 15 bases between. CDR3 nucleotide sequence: TGTGCCAGCACCATCAGGGGAATCGGCAATCAGCCCCAGCATTTT. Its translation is CASTIRGIGNQPQHF.

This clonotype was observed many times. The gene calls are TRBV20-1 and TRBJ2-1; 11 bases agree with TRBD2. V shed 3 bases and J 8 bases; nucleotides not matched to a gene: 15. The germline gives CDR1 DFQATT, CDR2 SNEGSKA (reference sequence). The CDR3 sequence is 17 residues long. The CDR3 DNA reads TGCAGTGCTAGCGGCCCGGGTAGCGGGAGGGAAGTCGATGAGCAGTTCTTC. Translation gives CSASGPGSGREVDEQFF.

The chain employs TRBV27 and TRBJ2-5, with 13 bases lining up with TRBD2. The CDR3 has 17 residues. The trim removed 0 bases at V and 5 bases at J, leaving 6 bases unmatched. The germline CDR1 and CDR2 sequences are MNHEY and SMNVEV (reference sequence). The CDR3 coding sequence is TGTGCCAGCAGTTTATCGCCGGGACTAGCGGGACAGGAGACCCAGTACTTC. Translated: CASSLSPGLAGQETQYF.

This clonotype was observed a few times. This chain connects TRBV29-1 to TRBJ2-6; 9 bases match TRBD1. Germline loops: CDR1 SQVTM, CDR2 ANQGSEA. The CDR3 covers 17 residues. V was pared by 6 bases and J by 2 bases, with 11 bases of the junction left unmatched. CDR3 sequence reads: CSVATGGVSTGANVLTF. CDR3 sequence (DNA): TGCAGCGTCGCAACAGGGGGCGTATCTACTGGGGCCAACGTCCTGACTTTC. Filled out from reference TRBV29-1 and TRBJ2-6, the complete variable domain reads SAVISQKPSRDICQRGTSLTIQCQVDSQVTMMFWYRQQPGQSLTLIATANQGSEATYESGFVIDKFPISRPNLTFSTLTVSNMSPEDSSIYLCSVATGGVSTGANVLTFGAGSRLTVL.

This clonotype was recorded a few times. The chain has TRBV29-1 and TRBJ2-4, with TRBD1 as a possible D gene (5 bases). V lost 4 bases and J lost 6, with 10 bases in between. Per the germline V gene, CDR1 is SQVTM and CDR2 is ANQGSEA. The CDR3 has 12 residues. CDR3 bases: TGCAGCGTTGCCCAGGGAAGAAACATTCAGTACTTC. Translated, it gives CSVAQGRNIQYF.

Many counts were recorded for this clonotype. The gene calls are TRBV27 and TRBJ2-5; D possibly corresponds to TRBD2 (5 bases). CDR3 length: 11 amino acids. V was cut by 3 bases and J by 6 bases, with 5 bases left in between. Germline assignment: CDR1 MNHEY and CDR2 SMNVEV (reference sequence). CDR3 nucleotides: TGTGCCAGCAGTTTCGGGAAGACCCAGTACTTC. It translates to CASSFGKTQYF.

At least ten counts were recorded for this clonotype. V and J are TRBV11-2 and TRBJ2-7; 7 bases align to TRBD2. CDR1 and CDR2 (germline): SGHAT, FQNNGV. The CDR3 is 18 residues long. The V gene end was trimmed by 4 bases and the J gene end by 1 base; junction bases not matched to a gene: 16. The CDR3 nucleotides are TGTGCCAGCAGCTCCCAGGGACTAAGCAGATCGGTGTCCTACGAGCAGTACTTC. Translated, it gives CASSSQGLSRSVSYEQYF.

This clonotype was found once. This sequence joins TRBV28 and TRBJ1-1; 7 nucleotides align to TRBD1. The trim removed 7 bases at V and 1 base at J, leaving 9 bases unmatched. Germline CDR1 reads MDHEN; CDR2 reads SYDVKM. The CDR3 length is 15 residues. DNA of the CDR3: TGTGCCAGCACCCAGGGGGTCGGGTCGAACACTGAAGCTTTCTTT. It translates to CASTQGVGSNTEAFF.

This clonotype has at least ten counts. CDR3 sequence reads: CASSLRLGPSYEQYF. The CDR3 bases are TGTGCCAGCAGCCTCCGTTTGGGACCCTCCTACGAGCAGTACTTC. The rearrangement links TRBV7-9 to TRBJ2-7, with D perhaps TRBD1 or TRBD2 (5 bases each). Germline V gene data show CDR1 as SEHNR and CDR2 as FQNEAQ (reference sequence). The CDR3 runs 15 residues. The V end lost 5 bases, the J end lost 0 bases, and 14 bases lay between the germline ends.

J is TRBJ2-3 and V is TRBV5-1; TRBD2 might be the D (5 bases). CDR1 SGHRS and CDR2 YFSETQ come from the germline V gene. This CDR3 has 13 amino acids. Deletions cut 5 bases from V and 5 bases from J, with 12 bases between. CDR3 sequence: CASRSEGRDTQYF. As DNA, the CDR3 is TGCGCCAGCAGATCTGAGGGCAGAGATACGCAGTATTTT.

CDR3 nucleotide sequence: TGCGCCAGCAGCTTGGCCCCCGGGACCCCGGATACGCAGTATTTT. Translated, it gives CASSLAPGTPDTQYF. The chain carries TRBV5-1 and TRBJ2-3, with D possibly being TRBD1 or TRBD2 (5 bases each). Germline V gives CDR1 SGHRS, CDR2 YFSETQ. V shed 0 bases and J shed 6 bases, with 14 bases lying between them. There are 15 residues in the CDR3.

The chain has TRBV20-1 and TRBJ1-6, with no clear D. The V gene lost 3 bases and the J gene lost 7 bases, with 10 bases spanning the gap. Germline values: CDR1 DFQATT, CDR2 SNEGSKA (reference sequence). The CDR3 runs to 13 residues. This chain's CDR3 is CSASKDGNSPLHF. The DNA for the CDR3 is TGCAGTGCTAGCAAGGACGGCAATTCACCCCTCCACTTT.

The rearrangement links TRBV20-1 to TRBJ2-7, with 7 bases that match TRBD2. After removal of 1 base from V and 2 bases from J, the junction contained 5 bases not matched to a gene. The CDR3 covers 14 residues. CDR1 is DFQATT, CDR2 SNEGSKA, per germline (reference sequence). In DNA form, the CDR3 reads TGCAGTGCTAGAGGGGCGGGAGACCCCTACGAGCAGTACTTC. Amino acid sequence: CSARGAGDPYEQYF.

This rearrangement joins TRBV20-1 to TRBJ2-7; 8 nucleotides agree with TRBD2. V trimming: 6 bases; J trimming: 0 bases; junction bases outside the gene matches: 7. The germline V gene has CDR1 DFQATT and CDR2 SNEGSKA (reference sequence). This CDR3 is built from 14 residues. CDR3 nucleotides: TGCAGTGCGTCGAGCGGGAGTCGCTCCTACGAGCAGTACTTC. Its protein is CSASSGSRSYEQYF.

In nucleotides, the CDR3 is TGTGCCAGCTCACGGGAAGCGGGAGCCCCCTACGAGCAGTACTTC. This gives the protein CASSREAGAPYEQYF. V usage is TRBV18 and J usage is TRBJ2-7; 8 bases line up with TRBD2. The CDR3 is made up of 15 amino acids. The trim removed 4 bases at V and 2 bases at J, leaving 7 bases unmatched. CDR1 is KGHSH, CDR2 LQKENI, per germline. The complete variable domain, with remaining parts taken from reference TRBV18 and TRBJ2-7, reads NAGVMQNPRHLVRRRGQEARLRCSPMKGHSHVYWYRQLPEEGLKFMVYLQKENIIDESGMPKERFSAEFPKEGPSILRIQQVVRGDSAAYFCASSREAGAPYEQYFGPGTRLTVT.